This T cell receptor (beta chain) stems from a study of OX40 agonist ivuxolimab in advanced cancers. At the level of the study: Prior anti-PD-1, anti-PD-L1 or anti-CTLA-4 therapy was allowed; less than 45% had some. Three individuals attained partial responses, comprising one hepatocellular carcinoma case and two cutaneous melanoma cases.

The protocol was immunoSEQ multiplex PCR, while the TCRdb copy is restricted to in-frame clones and leaves out a portion. The sample includes around 29,000 clones, over 75% of them seen just once. Findings and limits, study-wide: The CD4+ and CD8+ T cells in the blood had expanded clonally by week 6 at 0.1 to 3.0 mg/kg.

This clone occurred a few times. The antigen is not known. Blood specimens came from baseline, cycle 4 day 1, and cycle 7 day 1. The receptor was isolated from an adult with an advanced solid tumor such as melanoma, head and neck, liver or kidney cancer. This specimen consisted of CD4+ or CD8+ T cells sorted from blood, obtained in a trial of the OX40 agonist ivuxolimab.

Written as DNA, the CDR3 is TGTGCCAGCAGCTTGGGCCCCGGGGGTATAACTGAAGCTTTCTTT. Residues: CASSLGPGGITEAFF. The gene calls are TRBV7-9 and TRBJ1-1, with D maybe TRBD1 (5 bases). V lost 3 bases and J 5 bases, leaving 16 bases between the germline ends. CDR1 and CDR2 from the germline V gene are SEHNR and FQNEAQ (reference sequence). The CDR3 is 15 residues long.